This T cell receptor beta chain was documented in a study of T-cell reconstitution after alpha-beta-depleted transplantation in children. This clonotype was seen many times. Antigen unknown. Trimming shortened V by 3 bases and J by 0 bases, and 9 bases separated the two germline ends. The CDR3 consists of 14 residues. Unique molecular identifiers were incorporated into the prepared TCRbeta library. In TCRdb, the PCR reads were re-called with MiXCR into one record per CDR3 protein. The sample comprises over 200,000 distinct CDR3 sequences, roughly a sixth of which are singletons, and around 44% rests with the top ten. Study outcomes and limitations: T-cell counts and diversity were attributed mostly to newly produced T cells one year after transplant. Several hundred expanded graft clones reportedly gave rise to the alpha-beta T cells present about two months after transplant. Some patients showed high day-60 TCRbeta diversity, which derived from surviving recipient T cells and thymic progenitors.

The sequencing here drew on PBMCs, mostly from graft donor cells, taken 360 days after TCRalphabeta/CD19-depleted stem cell transplant. This sequence originates from a male patient aged 2-10 years who had a stem cell transplant for acute lymphoblastic leukemia, so the T cells may come from the graft donor. The chain has TRBV12-3 or TRBV12-4 and TRBJ2-7; D perhaps matches TRBD2 (5 bases). The DNA of the CDR3 is TGTGCCAGCAGTTTCAGGAGGAGCTCCTACGAGCAGTACTTC. This codes for CASSFRRSSYEQYF.